The T cell receptor (beta chain) under discussion was sequenced for a study of chemoradiotherapy in HPV16-positive cancers. Across the study: Candidate HPV-specific T-cell clones and common TCR motifs came from functional assays in two HPV16-positive patients. Whole-study results and caveats: Candidate HPV-specific clones and E7-related TCR motifs grew in tumor during treatment. Only a couple of HPV16-positive patients supplied the functional HPV-specificity definition. HPV-responsive T-cell expansion during chemoradiotherapy was linked to improved recurrence-free survival in HPV16-positive patients.

Here immunoSEQ multiplex PCR was the method, and the copy in TCRdb shows in-frame clones only, minus some. The sample holds 25,000 to 35,000 clones, about 89% seen once. J was trimmed by 1 base and V by 3 bases; bases with no gene match: 1. The CDR3 length is 14 residues. Germline-derived CDR1 and CDR2 are SGHRS and YFSETQ. Regarding this clone: Its antigen remains unidentified.

The rearrangement uses TRBV5-1 and TRBJ2-5; 9 bases are shared with TRBD1. The TCR comes from a human donor with HPV-associated anogenital cancer. Sequenced material: blood, taken from a patient who underwent chemoradiotherapy. CDR3 sequence (DNA): TGCGCCAGCAGCTGGGACAGGGTCCAAGAGACCCAGTACTTC. As protein: CASSWDRVQETQYF.